The 10 T cell receptor beta chains listed next were all sequenced from one sample in a study of regulatory T cells in long-lasting Graves disease. Relying on iRepertoire HTBI primers and Arm-PCR of CDR3 regions, the team built TCR beta libraries. MiXCR, applied by TCRdb to the multiplex PCR reads, yields one record per CDR3 protein. The repertoire includes roughly 520,000 distinct CDR3 sequences, about 12% of them detected once, and 8% to 10% sits in the top ten. Indicated time point: newly diagnosed GD, antithyroid drugs for less than 3 months. PBMC RNA was the source of the TCR library. The same data also contributed to another study, on T cells in Graves' hyperthyroidism and ophthalmopathy.

Sequenced here: peripheral blood mononuclear cells (PBMCs), sampled at new diagnosis, from a patient treated with antithyroid drugs. These TCRs come from a woman aged 30 to 39 with Graves disease.

This clonotype was seen repeatedly, ten times or more. The genes are TRBV20-1 and TRBJ2-3, with 8 bases lining up with TRBD2. The J segment lost 5 bases and the V segment lost 7 bases, leaving 5 bases of the junction unmatched. The germline V gene encodes CDR1 DFQATT and CDR2 SNEGSKA (reference sequence). The CDR3 runs to 12 residues. The CDR3 DNA is TGCAGTGTAAGCGGGAGTGGAGATACGCAGTATTTT. Its translation: CSVSGSGDTQYF.

There are many counts of this clonotype. V usage is TRBV6-1 and J usage is TRBJ2-7, with 10 bases fitting TRBD2. Germline V gene sequence: CDR1 MNHNS, CDR2 SASEGT. Trimming cost V 5 bases and J 3 bases; bases outside gene matches: 7. The CDR3 loop spans 15 amino acids. CDR3 sequence reads: CASSQKREGIYEQYF. CDR3 in DNA: TGTGCCAGCAGTCAAAAGCGGGAGGGCATCTACGAGCAGTACTTC.

The chain combines TRBV15 with TRBJ2-7; TRBD1 matches at 8 bases. The CDR3 sequence is 15 residues long. Losses at the gene ends were 4 bases for V and 0 bases for J; bases not matched to a gene: 5. Germline V gene lookup returns CDR1 LNHNV and CDR2 YYDKDF (reference sequence). This chain's CDR3 is CATSTGTGLSYEQYF. In DNA form, the CDR3 reads TGTGCCACCAGCACCGGGACAGGCCTCTCCTACGAGCAGTACTTC.

The chain joins TRBV28 to TRBJ1-2, with 7 positions matching TRBD1. Germline V gives CDR1 MDHEN, CDR2 SYDVKM. Trimming at V came to 5 bases and at J to 2 bases, leaving 5 bases not matched to a gene. The CDR3 length is 14 residues. The CDR3 nucleotides read TGTGCCAGCAGTCCGACAGGGCCCAACTATGGCTACACCTTC. Translated, it gives CASSPTGPNYGYTF.

At least ten counts were recorded for this clonotype. The chain joins TRBV2 to TRBJ1-2, with 9 bases identical to TRBD1. The CDR3 is 13 amino acids. Germline values: CDR1 SNHLY, CDR2 FYNNEI. J gave up 6 bases and V 9 bases, and 8 bases lay outside the gene matches. CDR3 protein: CASGTRDRDGYTF. CDR3 DNA: TGTGCCAGTGGAACCCGGGACAGGGATGGCTACACCTTC.

The rearrangement uses TRBV7-9 and TRBJ2-1; the match to TRBD1 covers 9 bases. The CDR3 runs to 13 residues. Germline lookup yields CDR1 SEHNR and CDR2 FQNEAQ (reference sequence). V lost 5 bases and J lost 8; bases outside the gene matches: 4. CDR3 bases: TGTGCCAGCAGCCAGGACAGGGGCGATGAGCAGTTCTTC. This sequence encodes CASSQDRGDEQFF.

This clonotype appeared many times. The CDR3 bases are TGCGCCAGCAGCTCGACGGATCAGCCCCAGCATTTT. Protein: CASSSTDQPQHF. V and J are TRBV5-1 and TRBJ1-5; D is unresolved. CDR3 length equals 12 residues. Germline V gene data show CDR1 as SGHRS and CDR2 as YFSETQ. The V end lost 3 bases, the J end lost 5 bases, and 6 bases lay between the germline ends.

Only a few counts were recorded for this clonotype. The chain has TRBV20-1 and TRBJ2-7; either TRBD1 or TRBD2 may fit D (5 bases each). Looked up from germline, CDR1 is DFQATT and CDR2 is SNEGSKA (reference sequence). This CDR3 is built from 17 residues. Trimming left V 6 bases short and J 0 bases short, with 24 bases between. CDR3 bases: TGCAGTGCGATTATCCATGGGACGGAAAAAAGCTCCTACGAGCAGTACTTC. Its protein product is CSAIIHGTEKSSYEQYF.

This clonotype came up many times. The chain joins TRBV11-2 to TRBJ1-5; D is unclear. The length of the CDR3 is 18 residues. Trimming shortened V by 5 bases and J by 6 bases, and 26 bases separated the two germline ends. Per the germline V gene, CDR1 is SGHAT and CDR2 is FQNNGV. The CDR3 DNA follows: TGTGCCAGCAGCGCCCAATATATGGTGGATGTCTGGCGTCAGCCCCAGCATTTT. Encoded protein: CASSAQYMVDVWRQPQHF. The full variable domain, rest sourced from reference TRBV11-2 and TRBJ1-5, is EAGVAQSPRYKIIEKRQSVAFWCNPISGHATLYWYQQILGQGPKLLIQFQNNGVVDDSQLPKDRFSAERLKGVDSTLKIQPAKLEDSAVYLCASSAQYMVDVWRQPQHFGDGTRLSIL.

This clonotype appeared many times. The chain carries TRBV7-2 and TRBJ2-7; 8 positions match TRBD1. Looked up from germline, CDR1 is SGHTA and CDR2 is FQGNSA. V lost 4 bases to trimming and J lost 7 bases; unmatched junction nucleotides: 12. The length of the CDR3 is 15 residues. As DNA, the CDR3 is TGTGCCAGCAGCTCGCAGACAGGGGCGCTTAGAGAGCAGTACTTC. Encoded protein: CASSSQTGALREQYF.